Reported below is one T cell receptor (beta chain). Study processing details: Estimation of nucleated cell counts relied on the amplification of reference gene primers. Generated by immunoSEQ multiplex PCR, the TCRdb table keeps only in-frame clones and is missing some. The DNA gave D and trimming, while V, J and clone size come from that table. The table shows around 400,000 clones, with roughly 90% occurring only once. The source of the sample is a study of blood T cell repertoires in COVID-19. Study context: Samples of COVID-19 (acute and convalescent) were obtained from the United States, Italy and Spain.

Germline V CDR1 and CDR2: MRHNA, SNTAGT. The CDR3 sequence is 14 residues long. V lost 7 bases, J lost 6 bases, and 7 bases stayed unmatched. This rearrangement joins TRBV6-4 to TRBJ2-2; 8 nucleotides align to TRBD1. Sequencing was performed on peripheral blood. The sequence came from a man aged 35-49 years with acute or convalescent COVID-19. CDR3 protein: CASTLDRGAGELFF. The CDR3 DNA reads TGTGCCAGCACTCTAGACAGGGGCGCCGGGGAGCTGTTTTTT.